This T cell receptor (beta chain) was recovered during a study of T cells in pancreatic ductal adenocarcinoma. A word on this clone: No antigen is known for it.

No neoadjuvant therapy was given to the selected pancreatic ductal adenocarcinoma patients before their surgery. Study results and limitations: Comparisons of tumor and blood clonality may show falsely lower tumor diversity. Compared with tumor, blood showed more total productive templates and roughly 8-fold more clonotypes. The resected pancreatic cancer cohort was biased toward the minority with early-stage disease.

Clones were sequenced by immunoSEQ multiplex PCR, and TCRdb holds only the in-frame ones, with some missing. The sample holds 31,000 or so clones, approximately 90% seen once. This clonotype was sampled from a human donor with pancreatic ductal adenocarcinoma. The sample was PBMCs.

In DNA, the CDR3 is TGTGCCAGCAGCTTCGGTGGGGCCAACGTCCTGACTTTC. Translation gives CASSFGGANVLTF. V and J are TRBV11-3 and TRBJ2-6; D not certain. Germline V gene sequence: CDR1 SGHNT, CDR2 YENEEA. The CDR3 totals 13 residues. Trimming removed 3 bases from V and 3 bases from J, with 3 bases in between. Combining the CDR3 with reference TRBV11-3 and TRBJ2-6 gives the whole variable domain EAGVVQSPRYKIIEKKQPVAFWCNPISGHNTLYWYLQNLGQGPELLIRYENEEAVDDSQLPKDRFSAERLKGVDSTLKIQPAELGDSAVYLCASSFGGANVLTFGAGSRLTVL.